Presented here are 14 T cell receptor beta chains from one specimen sequenced in a study of radiotherapy plus CTLA-4 blockade in lung cancer. Measured with immunoSEQ multiplex PCR; TCRdb has only the in-frame clones, and not every one. The sample has roughly 98,000 clones; about 81% are singletons. Sequencing used peripheral blood, obtained from a patient treated with radiotherapy plus ipilimumab. These receptors were collected from a human donor with non-small cell lung cancer who had a partial response to radiotherapy plus ipilimumab.

This sequence joins TRBV13 and TRBJ1-1; the D is unclear. This CDR3 is 12 amino acids long. Germline loops: CDR1 PRHDT, CDR2 FYEKMQ (reference sequence). Trimming removed 7 bases at V and 6 bases at J, with 12 bases between. CDR3 bases: TGTGCCAGCACCCGTGAGATCGCTGAAGCTTTCTTT. This sequence encodes CASTREIAEAFF.

The chain employs TRBV28 and TRBJ1-5; possibly TRBD1 for D (6 bases). Trimming took off 3 bases at V and 9 bases at J, with 15 bases between the two ends. This CDR3 contains 14 residues. Per the germline V gene, CDR1 is MDHEN and CDR2 is SYDVKM. Here the CDR3 DNA reads TGTGCCAGCAGTTTCATACAGGGCCGAGGGCCCCAGCATTTT. Translated: CASSFIQGRGPQHF.

This clone has just one count. The V call is TRBV5-4, the J call TRBJ1-3; D unclear. V shed 0 bases and J shed 0 bases, with 7 bases lying between them. This CDR3 region has 15 residues. Germline-derived CDR1 and CDR2 are SGHNT and YYREEE (reference sequence). CDR3 bases: TGTGCCAGCAGCTTGGGCGGCCGCTCTGGAAACACCATATATTTT. Translated: CASSLGGRSGNTIYF.

This chain uses TRBV7-6 with TRBJ1-4; D gene ambiguous. Germline CDR1 SGHVS, CDR2 FNYEAQ. The CDR3 length is 14 residues. V was shortened by 4 bases and J by 10 bases, with 16 bases between the two germline ends. The CDR3 DNA reads as TGTGCCAGCAGCTCCGGGTTATGGTACGGAAAACTGTTTTTT. Protein: CASSSGLWYGKLFF. Drawing the rest from reference TRBV7-6 and TRBJ1-4, the complete variable domain is GAGVSQSPRYKVTKRGQDVALRCDPISGHVSLYWYRQALGQGPEFLTYFNYEAQQDKSGLPNDRFSAERPEGSISTLTIQRTEQRDSAMYRCASSSGLWYGKLFFGSGTQLSVL.

This sequence joins TRBV25-1 and TRBJ2-1, with D perhaps TRBD1 (5 bases). CDR1 MGHDK and CDR2 SYGVNS come from the germline V gene. V lost 3 bases, J lost 8 bases, and 17 bases lay in between. This CDR3 has 15 amino acids. The CDR3: CASSDSRGRVDEQFF. CDR3 nucleotides: TGTGCCAGCAGTGACTCAAGGGGAAGGGTCGATGAGCAGTTCTTC.

This clone turned up a few times. The chain recombines TRBV6-5 with TRBJ2-3; D possibly corresponds to TRBD1 (6 bases). V lost 2 bases, J lost 7 bases, and 19 bases lay in between. The CDR3 length is 16 residues. Germline V lookup: CDR1 MNHEY, CDR2 SVGAGI. CDR3 DNA sequence: TGTGCCAGCAGTTACGCCGGGACACTGAAAAGGAATACGCAGTATTTT. It codes for CASSYAGTLKRNTQYF.

In this sample, this clone turned up a few times. V gene TRBV6-5 combines with J gene TRBJ1-2; TRBD1 aligns across 7 bases. Germline CDR1 is MNHEY and CDR2 is SVGAGI. Trimming cost V 8 bases and J 0 bases; bases outside gene matches: 3. CDR3 length: 13 residues. CDR3 loop: CASRGTANYGYTF. The CDR3 DNA reads as TGTGCCAGCCGAGGGACAGCTAACTATGGCTACACCTTC.

This chain connects TRBV7-3 to TRBJ1-2, with D maybe TRBD1 (5 bases). The CDR3 runs 14 residues. The V end lost 3 bases, the J end lost 4 bases, and 12 bases lay between the germline ends. Germline V gene lookup returns CDR1 SGHTA and CDR2 FQGTGA. This chain's CDR3 is CASSFGGGSYGYTF. The CDR3 nucleotides are TGTGCCAGCAGCTTCGGGGGTGGGAGCTATGGCTACACCTTC.

The chain employs TRBV14 and TRBJ1-6, with 7 bases that match TRBD1. The CDR3 runs to 20 residues. The junction had 15 bases not matched to a gene; V was cut back by 1 base and J by 3 bases. Germline lookup yields CDR1 SGHDN and CDR2 FVKESK. The CDR3 sequence: CASSQARTGAAGLYNSPLHF. The CDR3 nucleotides read TGTGCCAGCAGCCAAGCTCGAACAGGGGCCGCCGGGCTCTATAATTCACCCCTCCACTTT.

The J gene is TRBJ2-3, the V gene TRBV27, with 7 positions matching TRBD2. Per germline, CDR1 MNHEY and CDR2 SMNVEV (reference sequence). V lost 3 bases and J lost 6; bases outside the gene matches: 6. The CDR3 extends over 14 amino acids. CDR3 residues: CASSFRLAPDTQYF. The CDR3 DNA follows: TGTGCCAGCAGTTTTAGACTAGCACCCGATACGCAGTATTTT.

The gene calls are TRBV19 and TRBJ2-3, with unresolved D. Germline values: CDR1 LNHDA, CDR2 SQIVND (reference sequence). CDR3 length equals 15 residues. The germline V and J ends were trimmed by 2 bases and 2 bases, with 11 bases remaining between them. CDR3 sequence: CASSISGFNTDTQYF. The CDR3 DNA reads TGTGCCAGTAGTATATCGGGTTTTAACACAGATACGCAGTATTTT.

The chain recombines TRBV6-5 with TRBJ2-3, with a tentative D call TRBD2 (5 bases). Germline loops: CDR1 MNHEY, CDR2 SVGAGI. The CDR3 consists of 14 residues. V was pared by 8 bases and J by 4 bases, with 16 bases between. The CDR3 sequence: CASARDVFSDTQYF. CDR3 bases: TGTGCCAGCGCACGGGATGTGTTCTCAGATACGCAGTATTTT.

This chain joins TRBV2 and TRBJ2-3; D gene unclear. The V gene lost 4 bases and the J gene lost 5 bases, with 4 bases spanning the gap. The CDR3 contains 11 residues. Germline-derived CDR1 and CDR2 are SNHLY and FYNNEI. The CDR3 DNA reads as TGTGCCAGCAGTGTACAAGATACGCAGTATTTT. This encodes CASSVQDTQYF.

The rearrangement joins TRBV5-1 to TRBJ2-2, with 7 bases aligning to TRBD1. This CDR3 region has 14 residues. CDR1 is SGHRS and CDR2 is YFSETQ in the germline V gene. Trimming at V came to 4 bases and at J to 4 bases, leaving 4 bases not matched to a gene. The chain's CDR3 is CASSPGTATGELFF. For the CDR3, the DNA is TGCGCCAGCAGCCCGGGGACAGCCACCGGGGAGCTGTTTTTT.